The T cell receptor (beta chain) described here comes from a study of shared clonotypes between healthy human individuals. Overall study context: Samples came from a couple of female and a few male donors aged 18 to 49. Findings and caveats of the study: Between a few donors, naive CD4 clonotypes were shared at a level of roughly 5.5%. An effect of sequencing depth on clonotype sharing among donors was expected. Naive subsets tended to show greater estimated richness than memory subsets.

A remark on this clone: Antigen unknown.

This CDR3 spans 16 amino acids. The trim removed 2 bases at V and 4 bases at J, leaving 8 bases unmatched. Germline values: CDR1 LNHDA, CDR2 SQIVND (reference sequence). CD45RO-negative, CCR7-selected cells formed the naive CD8 fraction, which excluded terminally differentiated effector memory CD45RA+ cells. The repertoire was sequenced with immunoSEQ multiplex PCR; TCRdb's copy has only in-frame clones and lacks some. Among nearly 600,000 clones listed, around 95% were seen once. This TCR derives from a woman aged 25 to 39 in good health. This chain uses TRBV19 with TRBJ2-4; 7 bases line up with TRBD2. The sequenced sample consisted of naive CD8+ T cells sorted from blood. CDR3 DNA sequence: TGTGCCAGTAGTATATCGAGTCAGGGAGGGAAAAACATTCAGTACTTC. Translating gives CASSISSQGGKNIQYF.